This T cell receptor beta chain is drawn from a study of blood T cell repertoires in COVID-19. About the study: The United States, Italy and Spain supplied acute and convalescent COVID-19 samples. PBMCs, B-cell-depleted T cells, or T cells were the source of the cDNA or gDNA that made up the material.

This clone was counted once. Cohort allocation depended upon clinical history that participants reported. Trimming cost V 5 bases and J 5 bases, with 10 bases left between them. CDR3 length: 13 residues. The germline CDR1 and CDR2 sequences are SQVTM and ANQGSEA. Methods used by the authors: Amplification from reference gene primers served as the basis for estimated nucleated cell counts. Some clones are missing from TCRdb's copy, which holds only in-frame ones; the method was immunoSEQ multiplex PCR. D and trimming were read from the DNA, whereas the V and J calls and clone size are those reported in that table. Among roughly 400,000 clones listed, approximately 90% were seen once.

Sample: PBMCs or T cells enriched from blood (not recorded which). This receptor was identified in a young woman who had been exposed to COVID-19. The rearrangement joins TRBV29-1 to TRBJ1-6; D might be TRBD1 (6 bases). CDR3 protein: CSVSWTDNSPLHF. The CDR3 bases are TGCAGCGTTTCTTGGACAGATAATTCACCCCTCCACTTT.